The T cell receptor beta chain described here comes from a study of blood T cell repertoires in COVID-19. The overall study: Sources were T cells, B-cell-depleted T cells, or PBMCs; the material itself was cDNA or gDNA.

CDR1 ENHRY and CDR2 SYGVKD come from the germline V gene. The V gene lost 0 bases and the J gene lost 8 bases, with 11 bases spanning the gap. The CDR3 is 14 residues long. Using immunoSEQ multiplex PCR, the repertoire was profiled, and TCRdb retains in-frame clones only, with some absent. The table lists about 170,000 clones, around 80% of them singletons. This receptor was identified in a man aged 50-59 years who had recovered from COVID-19. The sample taken for sequencing was PBMCs or T cells enriched from blood (not recorded which). V is TRBV10-3 and J is TRBJ1-3; D is undetermined. The CDR3 DNA follows: TGTGCCATCAGTGAGTCGAACTATCGGGACACCATATATTTT. Amino acids: CAISESNYRDTIYF.